A single sample gave rise to the 20 T cell receptor beta chains below, sequenced in a study of T cells in localized non-small cell lung cancer. Only in-frame clones appear in the TCRdb table, and some are missing; sequencing was by immunoSEQ multiplex PCR. The data show about 26,000 clones, with 75% to 90% seen just once and roughly 13% held by the top ten. Here the sequenced sample was peripheral blood, taken before any cancer treatment. The receptors were sampled from a female donor over 55 with stage II squamous cell lung carcinoma.

The chain couples TRBV7-2 to TRBJ2-3; TRBD2 aligns across 13 bases. In germline, CDR1 is SGHTA, CDR2 FQGNSA. The J segment lost 0 bases and the V segment lost 4 bases, leaving 7 bases of the junction unmatched. The CDR3 extends over 18 amino acids. The CDR3: CASSSRLAGGVSTDTQYF. The CDR3 DNA follows: TGTGCCAGCAGCTCACGACTAGCGGGAGGTGTTAGCACAGATACGCAGTATTTT.

This clone has a single count. V is TRBV2 and J is TRBJ1-4; D not resolved. The CDR3 is 13 amino acids. Trimming stripped 5 bases from V and 4 bases from J, with 8 bases between. The V gene's germline CDR1 is SNHLY and CDR2 FYNNEI. CDR3: CASSSELNEKLFF. The CDR3 DNA reads as TGTGCCAGCAGTAGTGAACTTAATGAAAAACTGTTTTTT.

Here the CDR3 reads CASSSQRFTEAFF. CDR3 DNA: TGTGCCAGTAGTTCACAACGGTTCACTGAAGCTTTCTTT. The chain joins TRBV19 to TRBJ1-1; D is uncertain. V lost 5 bases, J lost 4 bases, and 11 bases lay in between. Germline V gene lookup returns CDR1 LNHDA and CDR2 SQIVND (reference sequence). There are 13 residues in the CDR3.

Here the CDR3 reads CASSPDGKGYGYTF. CDR3 coding DNA: TGTGCCAGCAGCCCCGATGGGAAGGGCTATGGCTACACCTTC. The chain employs TRBV7-2 and TRBJ1-2; unclear D gene. The CDR3 is 14 residues long. Trimming took off 5 bases at V and 4 bases at J, with 14 bases between the two ends. Germline CDR1 reads SGHTA; CDR2 reads FQGNSA. Full variable domain (missing parts from reference TRBV7-2 and TRBJ1-2): GAGVSQSPSNKVTEKGKDVELRCDPISGHTALYWYRQSLGQGLEFLIYFQGNSAPDKSGLPSDRFSAERTGGSVSTLTIQRTQQEDSAVYLCASSPDGKGYGYTFGSGTRLTVV.

The V gene is TRBV28, the J gene TRBJ1-5, with 11 bases identical to TRBD1. CDR3 length: 17 amino acids. V gave up 4 bases and J gave up 7 bases; unmatched junction bases: 12. The germline V gene encodes CDR1 MDHEN and CDR2 SYDVKM. The CDR3 region is CASSYNRDRGIGQPQHF. DNA of the CDR3: TGTGCCAGCAGTTACAACCGGGACAGGGGGATTGGACAGCCCCAGCATTTT.

The chain carries TRBV30 and TRBJ1-2; D may be TRBD1 (5 bases). V shed 2 bases and J shed 6 bases, with 10 bases lying between them. Germline assignment: CDR1 GTSNPN and CDR2 SVGIG (reference sequence). This CDR3 has 12 amino acids. The CDR3: CAWSKQGNGYTF. Written as DNA, the CDR3 is TGTGCCTGGAGTAAGCAGGGAAATGGCTACACCTTC.

This rearrangement joins TRBV5-1 to TRBJ2-5; D remains unclear. The CDR3 spans 13 residues. Germline V gene sequence: CDR1 SGHRS, CDR2 YFSETQ. The ends were cut back, 4 bases at V and 2 bases at J, with 9 bases in the middle. The CDR3 DNA follows: TGCGCCAGCAGCGCAGGACGACAAGAGACCCAGTACTTC. Amino acid sequence: CASSAGRQETQYF.

This sequence joins TRBV5-3 and TRBJ1-5; a possible D gene is TRBD1 (5 bases). TRBV5-3 counts as an open reading frame of uncertain function. V was trimmed by 8 bases and J by 6 bases, leaving 12 bases between them. CDR3 size: 12 residues. CDR3 in amino acids: CARGTRSQPQHF. CDR3 in DNA: TGTGCCAGGGGGACGAGGAGTCAGCCCCAGCATTTT.

The CDR3 nucleotides are TGCGCCAGCAGCTTGACTAGCGGGTTCTCCTACGAGCAGTACTTC. This translates into CASSLTSGFSYEQYF. This sequence joins TRBV5-1 and TRBJ2-7; 9 positions match TRBD2. J was trimmed by 0 bases and V by 1 base; bases with no gene match: 2. This CDR3 region has 15 residues. CDR1 is SGHRS and CDR2 is YFSETQ in the germline V gene.

The chain uses TRBV21-1 and TRBJ2-7; the table's D gene call, TRBD1, was not cross checked with the DNA. TRBV21-1 is a recognized pseudogene. The CDR3 spans 19 residues. The CDR3 reads CASSTGRTGISISTYEQYF. Here the CDR3 DNA reads TGTGCCAGCAGCACCGGACGGACAGGGATCTCGATTTCGACCTACGAGCAGTACTTC.

The chain combines TRBV19 with TRBJ1-1; D not certain. Germline lookup yields CDR1 LNHDA and CDR2 SQIVND (reference sequence). The CDR3 length is 11 residues. The CDR3 region is CAILLNTEAFF. As DNA, the CDR3 is TGTGCTATTCTGCTGAACACTGAAGCTTTCTTT.

This chain uses TRBV5-4 with TRBJ2-2, with 7 nucleotides matching TRBD2. V lost 0 bases and J lost 6; bases outside the gene matches: 5. The CDR3 runs 15 residues. CDR1 is SGHNT, CDR2 YYREEE, per germline (reference sequence). CDR3 residues: CASSLGLAGSGELFF. In DNA, the CDR3 is TGTGCCAGCAGCTTGGGACTAGCCGGTTCCGGGGAGCTGTTTTTT.

The chain has TRBV4-3 and TRBJ1-2; D might be TRBD1 (6 bases). V lost 0 bases and J 4 bases, leaving 12 bases between the germline ends. CDR1 is LGHNA, CDR2 YSLEER, per germline. The CDR3 totals 15 residues. The DNA of the CDR3 is TGCGCCAGCAGCCAAGATCGGGGGGCAGGCTATGGCTACACCTTC. As protein: CASSQDRGAGYGYTF.

V is TRBV18 and J is TRBJ2-7; the D call may be TRBD1 or TRBD2 (5 bases each). Deletions cut 4 bases from V and 5 bases from J, with 18 bases between. The CDR3 has 15 residues. Germline V gene lookup returns CDR1 KGHSH and CDR2 LQKENI. CDR3 region: CASSRAVLGTHEQYF. The CDR3 DNA is TGTGCCAGCTCACGCGCCGTACTAGGGACCCACGAGCAGTACTTC.

The rearrangement joins TRBV6-5 to TRBJ2-7; tentative D call: TRBD1 (5 bases). CDR1 and CDR2 (germline): MNHEY, SVGAGI. The CDR3 covers 14 residues. Trimming cost V 7 bases and J 2 bases, with 15 bases left between them. Here the CDR3 DNA reads TGTGCCAGCACCCAGGGTAAAGGGGCCTACGAGCAGTACTTC. This translates into CASTQGKGAYEQYF.

The chain recombines TRBV25-1 with TRBJ1-5; D not certain. Deletions cut 3 bases from V and 3 bases from J, with 3 bases between. CDR3 size: 12 residues. From germline, CDR1 is MGHDK and CDR2 SYGVNS. The CDR3 is CASSDFNQPQHF. Here the CDR3 DNA reads TGTGCCAGCAGTGATTTCAATCAGCCCCAGCATTTT.

The V and J genes are TRBV27 and TRBJ1-5, with a possible D match to TRBD1 (5 bases). The CDR3 runs to 15 residues. Trimming took off 3 bases at V and 0 bases at J, with 9 bases between the two ends. Germline V lookup: CDR1 MNHEY, CDR2 SMNVEV (reference sequence). The CDR3 loop reads CASSLGRTSNQPQHF. The DNA for the CDR3 is TGTGCCAGCAGTTTGGGGCGGACTAGCAATCAGCCCCAGCATTTT.

CDR3 loop: CASSRTMNTEAFF. CDR3 nucleotide sequence: TGTGCCAGCAGCCGGACCATGAACACTGAAGCTTTCTTT. The rearrangement links TRBV7-2 to TRBJ1-1; no definite D call. Germline V gene lookup returns CDR1 SGHTA and CDR2 FQGNSA. The CDR3 contains 13 residues. V dropped 5 bases and J dropped 0 bases, with 7 bases sitting between them.

This chain joins TRBV28 and TRBJ1-2; a possible D gene is TRBD1 (6 bases). Trimming stripped 3 bases from V and 6 bases from J, with 14 bases between. Germline assignment: CDR1 MDHEN and CDR2 SYDVKM. This CDR3 is 14 amino acids long. The CDR3 coding sequence is TGTGCCAGCAGTTTGGCGGGGGCGCAAGATGGCTACACCTTC. Its protein is CASSLAGAQDGYTF.

This chain uses TRBV5-1 with TRBJ2-3; the D gene is possibly TRBD1 (7 bases). The CDR3 consists of 14 residues. Germline V gene lookup returns CDR1 SGHRS and CDR2 YFSETQ. The germline V and J ends were trimmed by 5 bases and 3 bases, with 13 bases remaining between them. The DNA of the CDR3 is TGCGCCAGCAGGGAGGGGGCCGGGACAGATACGCAGTATTTT. Amino acids: CASREGAGTDTQYF.